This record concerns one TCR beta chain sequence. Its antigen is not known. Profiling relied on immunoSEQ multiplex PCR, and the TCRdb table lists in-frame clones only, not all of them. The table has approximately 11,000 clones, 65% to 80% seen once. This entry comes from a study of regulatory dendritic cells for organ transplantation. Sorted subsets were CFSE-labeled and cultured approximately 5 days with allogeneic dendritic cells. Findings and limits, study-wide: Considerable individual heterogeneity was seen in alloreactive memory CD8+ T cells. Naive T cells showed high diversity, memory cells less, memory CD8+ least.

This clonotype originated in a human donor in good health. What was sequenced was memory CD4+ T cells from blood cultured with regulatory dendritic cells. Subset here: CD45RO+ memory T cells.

In DNA form, the CDR3 reads TGTGCCAGCAGCCCCACCCGTAGCCGGGACGAGCAGTACTTC. Translating gives CASSPTRSRDEQYF. The chain is built from TRBV6-5 and TRBJ2-7; D call uncertain. Trimming shortened V by 6 bases and J by 5 bases, and 17 bases separated the two germline ends. Germline-derived CDR1 and CDR2 are MNHEY and SVGAGI. The CDR3 consists of 14 residues.